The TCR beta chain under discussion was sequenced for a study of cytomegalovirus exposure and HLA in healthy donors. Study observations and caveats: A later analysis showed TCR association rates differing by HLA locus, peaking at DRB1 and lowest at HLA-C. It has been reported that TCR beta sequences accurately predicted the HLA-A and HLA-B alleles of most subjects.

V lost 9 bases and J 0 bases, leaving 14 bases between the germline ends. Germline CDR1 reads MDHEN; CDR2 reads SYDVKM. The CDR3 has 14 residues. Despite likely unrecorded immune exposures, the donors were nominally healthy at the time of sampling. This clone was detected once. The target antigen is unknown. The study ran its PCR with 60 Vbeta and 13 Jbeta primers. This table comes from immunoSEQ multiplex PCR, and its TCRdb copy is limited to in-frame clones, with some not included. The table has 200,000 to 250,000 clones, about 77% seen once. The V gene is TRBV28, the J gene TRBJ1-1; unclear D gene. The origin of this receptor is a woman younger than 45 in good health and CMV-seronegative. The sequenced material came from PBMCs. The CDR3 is CASQEEAMNTEAFF. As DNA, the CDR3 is TGTGCCAGTCAGGAGGAGGCGATGAACACTGAAGCTTTCTTT.